The T cell receptor (beta chain) described here comes from a study of human T cells and chemical hapten exposure. Study summary: DPC at 2% was the sensitizing agent, placed on approximately 2 cm by approximately 2 cm of upper inner arm skin.

For the library, individual cDNA molecules each received unique molecular identifiers. TCRdb reprocessed the RACE reads via MiXCR and lists one record per CDR3 protein. This sample has 100,000 or so distinct CDR3 sequences, with roughly 9.6% found just once. There are many counts of this clonotype. As for time point: patch test 1, 2 weeks after DPC sensitization. Regarding treatment: therapeutic diphenylcyclopropenone sensitization with weekly scalp DPC. Suited to DPC and affected by alopecia, the donors ranged from 18 to 70 years old. This CDR3 region has 11 residues. Germline V gene data show CDR1 as MNHEY and CDR2 as SVGAGI. Trimming took 6 bases from V and 8 from J, leaving 7 bases between them.

This chain joins TRBV6-5 and TRBJ1-4; possibly TRBD1 for D (5 bases). The material was whole blood, obtained in connection with sensitization to the hapten diphenylcyclopropenone (DPC). This clonotype was sampled from a woman aged 40 to 50 with alopecia areata. Some clones in this sample may be carry-over from other donors' samples. CDR3: CASRGTEKLFF. Written as DNA, the CDR3 is TGTGCCAGCAGGGGGACCGAAAAACTGTTTTTT.